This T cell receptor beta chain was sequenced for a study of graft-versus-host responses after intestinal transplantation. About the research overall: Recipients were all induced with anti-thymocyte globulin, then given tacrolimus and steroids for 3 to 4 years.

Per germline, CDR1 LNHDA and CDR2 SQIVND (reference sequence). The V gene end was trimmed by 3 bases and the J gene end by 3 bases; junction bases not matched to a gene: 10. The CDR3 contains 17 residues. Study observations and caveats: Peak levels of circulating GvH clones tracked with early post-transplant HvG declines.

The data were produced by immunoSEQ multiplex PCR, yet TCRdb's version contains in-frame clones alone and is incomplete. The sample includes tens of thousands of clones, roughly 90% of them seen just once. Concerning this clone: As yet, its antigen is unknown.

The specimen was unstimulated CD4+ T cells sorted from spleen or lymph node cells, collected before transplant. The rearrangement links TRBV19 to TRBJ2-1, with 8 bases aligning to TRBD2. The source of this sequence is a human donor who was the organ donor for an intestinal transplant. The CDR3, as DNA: TGTGCCAGTAGTATTCGATTGGGACTAGGCTTCTACAATGAGCAGTTCTTC. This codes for CASSIRLGLGFYNEQFF.